The 17 T cell receptor beta chains reported below all come from one sample, sequenced in a study of glioma-infiltrating T cells after dendritic cell vaccination. This table comes from immunoSEQ multiplex PCR, and its TCRdb copy is limited to in-frame clones, with some not included. The data contain tens of thousands of clones, 80% to 90% of them singletons. The time point: after dendritic cell vaccination, including at tumor progression/relapse. The source material was blood, sampled after dendritic cell vaccination. These receptors were collected from a human donor with glioblastoma.

V gene TRBV6-1 combines with J gene TRBJ1-1; 9 nucleotides align to TRBD1. Germline trimming cut 5 bases from V and 1 base from J; bases unmatched to any gene: 5. Germline loops: CDR1 MNHNS, CDR2 SASEGT. CDR3 length: 15 residues. Here the CDR3 reads CASSHRGRGNTEAFF. The CDR3 DNA reads TGTGCCAGCAGTCACAGGGGGCGCGGGAACACTGAAGCTTTCTTT.

The V and J genes are TRBV27 and TRBJ2-7; D is ambiguous. Germline-derived CDR1 and CDR2 are MNHEY and SMNVEV (reference sequence). V was shortened by 4 bases and J by 7 bases, with 17 bases between the two germline ends. CDR3 length: 14 amino acids. As DNA, the CDR3 is TGTGCCAGCAGTTGGTCTGCAGGCAGTCGGGAGCAGTACTTC. Translating gives CASSWSAGSREQYF.

The rearrangement joins TRBV7-9 to TRBJ1-5, with D possibly TRBD1 on 6 matching bases. The germline V gene encodes CDR1 SEHNR and CDR2 FQNEAQ (reference sequence). Trimming cost V 2 bases and J 8 bases, with 19 bases left between them. The CDR3 sequence is 16 residues long. The CDR3 loop reads CASSLRPGHLLEPQHF. As DNA, the CDR3 is TGTGCCAGCAGCTTAAGGCCGGGACACCTTTTAGAGCCCCAGCATTTT.

The chain uses TRBV7-2 and TRBJ1-2; 7 nucleotides line up with TRBD1. CDR3 length: 16 residues. Looked up from germline, CDR1 is SGHTA and CDR2 is FQGNSA. After removal of 1 base from V and 4 bases from J, the junction contained 9 bases not matched to a gene. CDR3 DNA: TGTGCCAGCAGCTTAGAAGGGGGACAGACGCTCTATGGCTACACCTTC. Amino acid sequence: CASSLEGGQTLYGYTF.

The genes are TRBV5-4 and TRBJ2-1; D possibly corresponds to TRBD1 (5 bases). Germline V gene lookup returns CDR1 SGHNT and CDR2 YYREEE (reference sequence). The CDR3 length is 13 residues. V was cut by 1 base and J by 6 bases, with 8 bases left in between. The CDR3 sequence: CASSLWQGNEQFF. CDR3 bases: TGTGCCAGCAGCTTGTGGCAGGGCAATGAGCAGTTCTTC.

This clone appeared a single time. The rearrangement joins TRBV7-2 to TRBJ2-3; no clear D. The CDR3 length is 13 residues. The germline gives CDR1 SGHTA, CDR2 FQGNSA. V was clipped by 1 base and J by 9 bases, with 11 bases between them. CDR3 coding DNA: TGTGCCAGCAGCTTAGTATTCCGGAGCACGCAGTATTTT. Translating it yields CASSLVFRSTQYF.

The V gene is TRBV19, the J gene TRBJ1-1, with a weak D call TRBD1 (6 bases). The CDR3 extends over 15 amino acids. The V end was cut by 4 bases, the J end by 0 bases, with 12 bases between. From germline, CDR1 is LNHDA and CDR2 SQIVND (reference sequence). CDR3 in amino acids: CASSRGTNMNTEAFF. CDR3 sequence (DNA): TGTGCCAGTAGTAGGGGGACAAACATGAACACTGAAGCTTTCTTT. The entire variable domain, with the rest obtained from reference TRBV19 and TRBJ1-1, is as follows: DGGITQSPKYLFRKEGQNVTLSCEQNLNHDAMYWYRQDPGQGLRLIYYSQIVNDFQKGDIAEGYSVSREKKESFPLTVTSAQKNPTAFYLCASSRGTNMNTEAFFGQGTRLTVV.

The rearrangement uses TRBV2 and TRBJ2-7; 8 positions match TRBD1. The germline CDR1 and CDR2 sequences are SNHLY and FYNNEI. This CDR3 region has 14 residues. V shed 8 bases and J 5 bases; nucleotides not matched to a gene: 11. The chain's CDR3 is CASGRFGTGDEQYF. The CDR3 region has the DNA TGTGCCAGCGGGCGCTTTGGGACAGGCGACGAGCAGTACTTC.

The chain is built from TRBV11-3 and TRBJ2-3, with 8 bases lining up with TRBD2. The CDR3 runs 16 residues. Germline V gene sequence: CDR1 SGHNT, CDR2 YENEEA. Losses at the gene ends were 1 base for V and 4 bases for J; bases not matched to a gene: 7. Here the CDR3 reads CASSLAAGVGSDTQYF. In DNA, the CDR3 is TGTGCCAGCAGCTTAGCAGCGGGAGTGGGGTCAGATACGCAGTATTTT.

This rearrangement joins TRBV2 to TRBJ1-1, with D possibly being TRBD1 (5 bases). There are 14 residues in the CDR3. V was clipped by 4 bases and J by 3 bases, with 12 bases between them. Germline CDR1 is SNHLY and CDR2 is FYNNEI. The CDR3 nucleotides read TGTGCCAGCAGTGGGGCCAGGGTTTACACTGAAGCTTTCTTT. The encoded protein is CASSGARVYTEAFF. Using reference TRBV2 and TRBJ1-1 for the parts outside the CDR3, the full variable domain is EPEVTQTPSHQVTQMGQEVILRCVPISNHLYFYWYRQILGQKVEFLVSFYNNEISEKSEIFDDQFSVERPDGSNFTLKIRSTKLEDSAMYFCASSGARVYTEAFFGQGTRLTVV.

This chain uses TRBV4-1 with TRBJ1-4; D is perhaps TRBD1 (6 bases). There are 16 residues in the CDR3. The germline V gene encodes CDR1 MGHRA and CDR2 YSYEKL. V was clipped by 5 bases and J by 8 bases, with 21 bases between them. CDR3 bases: TGCGCCAGCAGCGGGGCAGGGGCCCTTAGAGGGGAAAAACTGTTTTTT. Its translation: CASSGAGALRGEKLFF.

This clone was detected once. The chain uses TRBV5-8 and TRBJ2-2; D remains ambiguous. Germline CDR1 and CDR2: SGHTS and YDEGEE. V lost 0 bases to trimming and J lost 2 bases, with 11 bases between them. The CDR3 sequence is 16 residues long. The CDR3 loop reads CASSLARHLNTGELFF. The CDR3 DNA reads as TGTGCCAGCAGCTTGGCGAGGCACCTTAACACCGGGGAGCTGTTTTTT. The full variable domain, completed using reference TRBV5-8 and TRBJ2-2, is EAGVTQSPTHLIKTRGQQATLRCSPISGHTSVYWYQQALGLGLQFLLWYDEGEERNRGNFPPRFSGRQFPNYSSELNVNALELEDSALYLCASSLARHLNTGELFFGEGSRLTVL.

V usage is TRBV4-2 and J usage is TRBJ1-1; D is perhaps TRBD1 (6 bases). From germline, CDR1 is LGHNA and CDR2 YNFKEQ. V lost 5 bases and J 0 bases, leaving 13 bases between the germline ends. This CDR3 has 15 residues. Here the CDR3 reads CASSLQGFMNTEAFF. The CDR3 DNA follows: TGTGCCAGCAGCTTACAGGGTTTTATGAACACTGAAGCTTTCTTT.

The genes are TRBV6-1 and TRBJ1-1; no clear D. Trimming took off 3 bases at V and 4 bases at J, with 9 bases between the two ends. This CDR3 has 13 amino acids. Germline V gene lookup returns CDR1 MNHNS and CDR2 SASEGT. This CDR3 reads CASSDLTSTEAFF. CDR3 bases: TGTGCCAGCAGTGACCTGACATCCACTGAAGCTTTCTTT.

CDR3 nucleotide sequence: TGCGCCAGCAGTGACAGGGGGACGACACCCCTCCACTTT. It specifies CASSDRGTTPLHF. The V gene is TRBV10-1, the J gene TRBJ1-6, with 7 bases identical to TRBD1. The CDR3 totals 13 residues. The germline CDR1 and CDR2 sequences are WNHNN and SYGVQD (reference sequence). The junction had 4 bases not matched to a gene; V was cut back by 3 bases and J by 11 bases.

This rearrangement joins TRBV19 to TRBJ1-1; no clear D gene. V gave up 8 bases and J gave up 1 base, with 20 bases separating them. This CDR3 is 16 amino acids long. Germline lookup yields CDR1 LNHDA and CDR2 SQIVND (reference sequence). This CDR3 reads CASPALSGSQNTEAFF. The CDR3 DNA reads TGTGCCAGTCCGGCCTTATCCGGGTCGCAGAACACTGAAGCTTTCTTT.

The rearrangement links TRBV10-2 to TRBJ2-7, with 10 bases that match TRBD2. CDR1 is WSHSY and CDR2 is SAAADI in the germline V gene. The CDR3 totals 14 residues. V lost 8 bases and J lost 3; bases outside the gene matches: 7. The CDR3 coding sequence is TGCGCCAGCCTAGCGGGGGTGGGACTCTACGAGCAGTACTTC. Amino acids: CASLAGVGLYEQYF.